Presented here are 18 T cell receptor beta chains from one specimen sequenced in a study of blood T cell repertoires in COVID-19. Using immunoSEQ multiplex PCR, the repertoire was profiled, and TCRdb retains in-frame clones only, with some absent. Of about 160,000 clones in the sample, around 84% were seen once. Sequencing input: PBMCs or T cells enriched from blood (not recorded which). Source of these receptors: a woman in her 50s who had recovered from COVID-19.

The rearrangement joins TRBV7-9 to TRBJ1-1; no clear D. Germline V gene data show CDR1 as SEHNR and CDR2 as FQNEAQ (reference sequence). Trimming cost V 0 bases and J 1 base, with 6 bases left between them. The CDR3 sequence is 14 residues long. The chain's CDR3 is CASSLAQPNTEAFF. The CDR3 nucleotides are TGTGCCAGCAGCTTAGCACAGCCGAACACTGAAGCTTTCTTT. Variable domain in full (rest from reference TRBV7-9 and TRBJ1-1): DTGVSQNPRHKITKRGQNVTFRCDPISEHNRLYWYRQTLGQGPEFLTYFQNEAQLEKSRLLSDRFSAERPKGSFSTLEIQRTEQGDSAMYLCASSLAQPNTEAFFGQGTRLTVV.

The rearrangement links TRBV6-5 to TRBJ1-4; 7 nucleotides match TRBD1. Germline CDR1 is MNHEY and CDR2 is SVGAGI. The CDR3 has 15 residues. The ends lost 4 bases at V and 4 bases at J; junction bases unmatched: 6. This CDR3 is CASSSVDRVNEKLFF. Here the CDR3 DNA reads TGTGCCAGCAGTTCCGTTGACAGGGTTAATGAAAAACTGTTTTTT.

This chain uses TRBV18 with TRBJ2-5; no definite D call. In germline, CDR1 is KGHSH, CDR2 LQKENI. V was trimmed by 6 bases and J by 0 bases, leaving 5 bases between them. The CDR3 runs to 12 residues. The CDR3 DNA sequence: TGTGCCAGCTCCCTGTACCAAGAGACCCAGTACTTC. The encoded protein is CASSLYQETQYF.

The CDR3 spells CASSPRKLQTSYEQYF. The DNA of the CDR3 is TGTGCCAGCTCACCTCGAAAACTGCAAACCTCCTACGAGCAGTACTTC. V and J are TRBV18 and TRBJ2-7; unclear D gene. From germline, CDR1 is KGHSH and CDR2 LQKENI. CDR3 length equals 16 residues. V was trimmed by 3 bases and J by 0 bases, leaving 15 bases between them.

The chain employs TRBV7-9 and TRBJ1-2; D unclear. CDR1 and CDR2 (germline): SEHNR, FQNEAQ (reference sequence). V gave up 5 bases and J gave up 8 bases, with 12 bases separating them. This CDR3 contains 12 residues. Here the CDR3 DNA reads TGTGCCAGCAGCACGACTAATGTGGGCTACACCTTC. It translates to CASSTTNVGYTF. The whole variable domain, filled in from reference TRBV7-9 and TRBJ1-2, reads DTGVSQNPRHKITKRGQNVTFRCDPISEHNRLYWYRQTLGQGPEFLTYFQNEAQLEKSRLLSDRFSAERPKGSFSTLEIQRTEQGDSAMYLCASSTTNVGYTFGSGTRLTVV.

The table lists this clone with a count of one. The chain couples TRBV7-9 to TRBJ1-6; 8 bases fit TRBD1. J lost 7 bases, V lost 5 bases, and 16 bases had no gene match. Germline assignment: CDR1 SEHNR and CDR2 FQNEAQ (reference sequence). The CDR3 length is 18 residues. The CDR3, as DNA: TGTGCCAGCAGCACGAAAATACCAGGGGGCCGCGGAAATTCACCCCTCCACTTT. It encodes CASSTKIPGGRGNSPLHF.

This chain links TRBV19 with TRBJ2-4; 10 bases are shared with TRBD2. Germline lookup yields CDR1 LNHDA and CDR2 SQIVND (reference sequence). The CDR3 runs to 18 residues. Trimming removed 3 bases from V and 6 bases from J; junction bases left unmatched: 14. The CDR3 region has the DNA TGTGCCAGTAGTATGGGGGTCGGGGCTAGCGGGAGTGTAAACATTCAGTACTTC. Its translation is CASSMGVGASGSVNIQYF.

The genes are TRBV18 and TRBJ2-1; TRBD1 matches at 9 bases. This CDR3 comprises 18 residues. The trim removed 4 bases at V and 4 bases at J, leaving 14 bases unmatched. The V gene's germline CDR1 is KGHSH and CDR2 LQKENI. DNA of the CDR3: TGTGCCAGCTCACTCGGACAGGGGCTAGCGACTGTATACAATGAGCAGTTCTTC. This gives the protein CASSLGQGLATVYNEQFF.

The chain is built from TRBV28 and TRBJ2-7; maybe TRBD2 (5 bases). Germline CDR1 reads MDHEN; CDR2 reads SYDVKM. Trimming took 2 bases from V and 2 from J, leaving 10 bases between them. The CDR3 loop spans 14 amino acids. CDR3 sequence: CASSLSGSPYEQYF. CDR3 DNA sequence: TGTGCCAGCAGTTTAAGCGGATCTCCCTACGAGCAGTACTTC.

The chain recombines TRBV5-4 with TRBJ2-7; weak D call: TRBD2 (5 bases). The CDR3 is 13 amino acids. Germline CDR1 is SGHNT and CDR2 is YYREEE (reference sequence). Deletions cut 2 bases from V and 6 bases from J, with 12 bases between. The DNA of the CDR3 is TGTGCCAGCAGCTTCGAGCCCACTAGCGAGCAGTACTTC. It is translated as CASSFEPTSEQYF. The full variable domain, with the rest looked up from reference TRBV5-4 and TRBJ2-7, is ETGVTQSPTHLIKTRGQQVTLRCSSQSGHNTVSWYQQALGQGPQFIFQYYREEENGRGNFPPRFSGLQFPNYSSELNVNALELDDSALYLCASSFEPTSEQYFGPGTRLTVT.

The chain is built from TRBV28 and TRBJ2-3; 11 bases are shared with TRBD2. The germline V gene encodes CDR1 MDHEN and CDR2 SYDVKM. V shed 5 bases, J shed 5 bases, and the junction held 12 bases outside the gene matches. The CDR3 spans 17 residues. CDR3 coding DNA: TGTGCCAGCAGTGGGGTAGCGGGAGGGCGAGGGGAAGATACGCAGTATTTT. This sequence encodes CASSGVAGGRGEDTQYF. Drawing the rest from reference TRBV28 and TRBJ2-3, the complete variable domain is DVKVTQSSRYLVKRTGEKVFLECVQDMDHENMFWYRQDPGLGLRLIYFSYDVKMKEKGDIPEGYSVSREKKERFSLILESASTNQTSMYLCASSGVAGGRGEDTQYFGPGTRLTVL.

The DNA for the CDR3 is TGTGCCAGCAGCGTAGGTTTTTCGTGGGGCGCCGGGAGCACTGAAGCTTTCTTT. This translates into CASSVGFSWGAGSTEAFF. The chain couples TRBV9 to TRBJ1-1, with D possibly being TRBD1 (5 bases). Germline-derived CDR1 and CDR2 are SGDLS and YYNGEE. The V end lost 0 bases, the J end lost 4 bases, and 22 bases lay between the germline ends. The CDR3 is 18 amino acids. The variable domain in full, completed from reference TRBV9 and TRBJ1-1, reads DSGVTQTPKHLITATGQRVTLRCSPRSGDLSVYWYQQSLDQGLQFLIQYYNGEERAKGNILERFSAQQFPDLHSELNLSSLELGDSALYFCASSVGFSWGAGSTEAFFGQGTRLTVV.

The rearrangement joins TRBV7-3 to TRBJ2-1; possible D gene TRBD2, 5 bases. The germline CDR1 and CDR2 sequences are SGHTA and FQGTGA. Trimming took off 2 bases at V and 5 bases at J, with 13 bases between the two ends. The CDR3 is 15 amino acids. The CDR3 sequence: CASSLSGLPNNEQFF. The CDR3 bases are TGTGCCAGCAGCTTATCCGGACTTCCGAACAATGAGCAGTTCTTC.

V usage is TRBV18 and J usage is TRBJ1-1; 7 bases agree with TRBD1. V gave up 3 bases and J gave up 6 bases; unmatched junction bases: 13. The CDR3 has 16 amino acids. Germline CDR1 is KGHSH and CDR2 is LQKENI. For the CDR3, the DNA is TGTGCCAGCTCACCGCGGACAGGAGAGGGGACCCCTGAAGCTTTCTTT. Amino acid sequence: CASSPRTGEGTPEAFF.

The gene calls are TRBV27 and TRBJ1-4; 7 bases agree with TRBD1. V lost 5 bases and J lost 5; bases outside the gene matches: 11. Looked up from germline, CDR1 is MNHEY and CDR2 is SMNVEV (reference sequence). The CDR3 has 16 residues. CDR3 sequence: CASSPTVTGRNEKLFF. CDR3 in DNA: TGTGCCAGCAGTCCCACAGTGACAGGGCGAAATGAAAAACTGTTTTTT.

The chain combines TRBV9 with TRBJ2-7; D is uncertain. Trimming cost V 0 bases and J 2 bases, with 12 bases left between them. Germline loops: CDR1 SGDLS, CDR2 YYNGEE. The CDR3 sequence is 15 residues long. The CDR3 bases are TGTGCCAGCAGCGTAGATGCCAGGCCTACCTACGAGCAGTACTTC. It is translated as CASSVDARPTYEQYF.

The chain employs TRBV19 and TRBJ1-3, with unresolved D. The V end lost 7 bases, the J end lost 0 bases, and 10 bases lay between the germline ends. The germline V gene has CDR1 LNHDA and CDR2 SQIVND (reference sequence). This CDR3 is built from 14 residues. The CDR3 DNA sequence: TGTGCCAGTAAACACACATACTCTGGAAACACCATATATTTT. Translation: CASKHTYSGNTIYF.

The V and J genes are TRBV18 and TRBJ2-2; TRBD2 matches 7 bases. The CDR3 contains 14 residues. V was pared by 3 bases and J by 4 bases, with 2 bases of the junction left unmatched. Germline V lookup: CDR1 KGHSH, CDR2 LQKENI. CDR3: CASSPGGGTGELFF. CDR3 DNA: TGTGCCAGCTCACCCGGCGGGGGCACCGGGGAGCTGTTTTTT.